The clone carrying this TCR beta chain was seen only a few times. The data stem from a study of identical twins. TCRdb reprocessed the 5' RACE reads via MiXCR and lists one record per CDR3 protein. The repertoire holds roughly 490,000 distinct CDR3 sequences, more than 13% seen once, with approximately 1% in the top ten. V was clipped by 5 bases and J by 6 bases; unmatched bases: 8. This CDR3 spans 14 amino acids. Germline-derived CDR1 and CDR2 are SGHRS and YFSETQ. The same data also went into a second study, on yellow fever vaccine responses in identical twins.

Input material: CD4+ T cells sorted from blood. The V gene is TRBV5-1, the J gene TRBJ2-7, with 10 bases that match TRBD2. The sequence was obtained from a woman between 18 and 29 years old in good health. CDR3 sequence reads: CASRGLAGDGEQYF. The CDR3 bases are TGCGCCAGCAGGGGCCTAGCGGGAGATGGCGAGCAGTACTTC.